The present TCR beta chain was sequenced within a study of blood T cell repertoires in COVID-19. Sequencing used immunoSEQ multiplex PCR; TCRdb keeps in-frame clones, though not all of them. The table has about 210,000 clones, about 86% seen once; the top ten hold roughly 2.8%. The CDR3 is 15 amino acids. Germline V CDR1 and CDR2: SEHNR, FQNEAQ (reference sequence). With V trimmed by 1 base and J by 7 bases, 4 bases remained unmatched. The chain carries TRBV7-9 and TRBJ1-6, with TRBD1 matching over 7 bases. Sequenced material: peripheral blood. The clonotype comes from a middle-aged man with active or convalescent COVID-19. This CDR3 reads CASSLGQGSNSPLHF. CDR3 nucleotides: TGTGCCAGCAGCTTAGGACAGGGAAGCAATTCACCCCTCCACTTT.